Each of the 13 T cell receptor beta chains below was sequenced from the same sample in a study of blood T cell repertoires in COVID-19. Sequenced by immunoSEQ multiplex PCR; TCRdb stores in-frame clones only, minus some. Of about 130,000 clones listed, around 86% are singletons. Sample: peripheral blood. These receptors all stem from a woman between 45 and 60 years old who had recovered from COVID-19.

The rearrangement joins TRBV19 to TRBJ1-3; D possibly corresponds to TRBD1 (5 bases). CDR1 LNHDA and CDR2 SQIVND come from the germline V gene (reference sequence). V gave up 9 bases and J gave up 0 bases, with 18 bases separating them. The CDR3 length is 16 residues. The CDR3 nucleotides read TGTGCCAGCACTTCACCGAGGGACTCCTCTGGAAACACCATATATTTT. This sequence encodes CASTSPRDSSGNTIYF. The complete variable domain, with remaining parts taken from reference TRBV19 and TRBJ1-3, reads DGGITQSPKYLFRKEGQNVTLSCEQNLNHDAMYWYRQDPGQGLRLIYYSQIVNDFQKGDIAEGYSVSREKKESFPLTVTSAQKNPTAFYLCASTSPRDSSGNTIYFGEGSWLTVV.

V is TRBV7-3 and J is TRBJ2-3, with D unclear. Germline CDR1 is SGHTA and CDR2 is FQGTGA. The CDR3 is 14 amino acids. The V end lost 4 bases, the J end lost 2 bases, and 10 bases lay between the germline ends. The CDR3 spells CASSSRRFTDTQYF. The CDR3 DNA reads as TGTGCCAGCAGCTCGCGCAGGTTCACAGATACGCAGTATTTT. Combining the CDR3 with reference TRBV7-3 and TRBJ2-3 gives the whole variable domain GAGVSQTPSNKVTEKGKYVELRCDPISGHTALYWYRQSLGQGPEFLIYFQGTGAADDSGLPNDRFFAVRPEGSVSTLKIQRTERGDSAVYLCASSSRRFTDTQYFGPGTRLTVL.

The V gene is TRBV5-8, the J gene TRBJ1-1; tentative D call: TRBD1 (5 bases). There are 14 residues in the CDR3. V was clipped by 4 bases and J by 7 bases, with 17 bases between them. Germline-derived CDR1 and CDR2 are SGHTS and YDEGEE. The CDR3 DNA follows: TGTGCCAGCAGCAGATTTTCCGGACACGGTGAAGCTTTCTTT. Translated, it gives CASSRFSGHGEAFF.

This clone was seen just once. This sequence joins TRBV10-3 and TRBJ2-1; tentative D call: TRBD1 (6 bases). Trimming removed 9 bases at V and 0 bases at J, with 15 bases between. Germline V gives CDR1 ENHRY, CDR2 SYGVKD. The CDR3 totals 15 residues. DNA for the CDR3: TGTGCCATTCGGGACCCCAGGGGCTCCTACAATGAGCAGTTCTTC. It encodes CAIRDPRGSYNEQFF.

This clone was detected once. CDR3: CASTPQGAGVRPREQYF. Written as DNA, the CDR3 is TGTGCCAGCACCCCTCAGGGGGCAGGGGTGAGACCCCGGGAGCAGTACTTC. This chain uses TRBV7-9 with TRBJ2-7; 8 bases agree with TRBD1. Germline CDR1 is SEHNR and CDR2 is FQNEAQ (reference sequence). The CDR3 has 17 residues. J was trimmed by 7 bases and V by 7 bases; bases with no gene match: 21.

This clone was found a few times. The V gene is TRBV30, the J gene TRBJ1-3, with D perhaps matching TRBD1 (5 bases). Germline CDR1 and CDR2: GTSNPN and SVGIG (reference sequence). The CDR3 loop spans 12 amino acids. The CDR3 nucleotides are TGTGCGACAGCTTCCTCTGGAAACACCATATATTTT. Translation: CATASSGNTIYF.

In nucleotides, the CDR3 is TGTGCCAGCAGTTACGGGCAGAATCAGCCCCAGCATTTT. It yields the protein CASSYGQNQPQHF. The chain employs TRBV6-5 and TRBJ1-5; D uncertain. Germline CDR1 is MNHEY and CDR2 is SVGAGI. The CDR3 totals 13 residues. Trimming took off 2 bases at V and 4 bases at J, with 6 bases between the two ends.

This chain uses TRBV12-3 or TRBV12-4 with TRBJ2-3; 8 bases agree with TRBD1. The CDR3 is 13 amino acids. With 1 base clipped from V and 8 bases from J, the junction kept 2 bases outside the gene matches. CDR3 DNA: TGTGCCAGCAGTTTAGGGACAGGGATTACGCAGTATTTT. It specifies CASSLGTGITQYF.

The chain employs TRBV25-1 and TRBJ2-2; 11 bases agree with TRBD1. Germline CDR1 is MGHDK and CDR2 is SYGVNS. Trimming at V came to 4 bases and at J to 2 bases, leaving 9 bases not matched to a gene. The CDR3 is 18 residues long. CDR3 loop: CASSVHGQGAINTGELFF. Here the CDR3 DNA reads TGTGCCAGCAGTGTCCACGGACAGGGGGCCATCAACACCGGGGAGCTGTTTTTT.

This clone appeared a single time. The chain joins TRBV5-1 to TRBJ2-7, with D possibly being TRBD2 (6 bases). From germline, CDR1 is SGHRS and CDR2 YFSETQ. V was trimmed by 4 bases and J by 3 bases, leaving 20 bases between them. The CDR3 has 16 residues. CDR3 nucleotides: TGCGCCAGCAGCCTTCACACTAGCACCAAACGCTACGAGCAGTACTTC. It is translated as CASSLHTSTKRYEQYF.

The V call is TRBV19, the J call TRBJ2-5, with 7 bases lining up with TRBD2. The length of the CDR3 is 14 residues. Trimming removed 5 bases from V and 5 bases from J; junction bases left unmatched: 8. CDR1 is LNHDA, CDR2 SQIVND, per germline (reference sequence). The DNA of the CDR3 is TGTGCCAGTAGTTCGGGGAGGGCCAGCGAGACCCAGTACTTC. Translating gives CASSSGRASETQYF.

The J gene is TRBJ1-2, the V gene TRBV7-9; 9 positions agree with TRBD1. The germline gives CDR1 SEHNR, CDR2 FQNEAQ (reference sequence). Unmatched junction bases numbered 3, after V lost 5 bases and J lost 2 bases. The CDR3 covers 14 residues. CDR3 nucleotide sequence: TGTGCCAGCAGCCCCGGACAGGGGAACTATGGCTACACCTTC. Translating gives CASSPGQGNYGYTF. Full variable domain (outside the CDR3, taken from reference TRBV7-9 and TRBJ1-2): DTGVSQNPRHKITKRGQNVTFRCDPISEHNRLYWYRQTLGQGPEFLTYFQNEAQLEKSRLLSDRFSAERPKGSFSTLEIQRTEQGDSAMYLCASSPGQGNYGYTFGSGTRLTVV.

J is TRBJ1-6 and V is TRBV5-5; 12 bases map to TRBD1. V lost 6 bases, J lost 14 bases, and 12 bases stayed unmatched. CDR3 length: 15 amino acids. The germline V gene has CDR1 SGHKS and CDR2 YYEKEE (reference sequence). The CDR3 coding sequence is TGTGCCAGCAACCCCTCGGGACAGGGGGCTAGCGCCCTCCACTTT. Amino acid sequence: CASNPSGQGASALHF.